Listed below are T cell receptor beta chains from one sample, sequenced in a study of Graves' ophthalmopathy and Graves' hyperthyroidism. TCRdb analysed the multiplex PCR reads with MiXCR anew, one entry per CDR3 protein. This sample carries about 740,000 distinct CDR3 sequences, around 40% of them seen once, and the ten largest clones take 40% to 45%. Sequencing used peripheral blood. The receptors come from an adult man with Graves' ophthalmopathy. Both conserved end residues are part of each CDR3. The D gene is left open where the match is weak. Size values are once, few and many counts, or a class for expanded clones, and some rows have none.

j_call clone_size v_call d_call cdr3_nt cdr3_aa
TRBJ1-5 . TRBV5-6 . TGTGCCAGCAGCTTGGCCCGGGGTTCGGGCAATCAGCCCCAGCATTTT CASSLARGSGNQPQHF
TRBJ1-3 many TRBV20-1 TRBD1 TGCAGTGCTAGGAAAGGGGGCATTGGAAACACCATATATTTT CSARKGGIGNTIYF
TRBJ2-2 . TRBV25-1 . TGTGCCAGCAGTTTGCTAGCCGGGGAGCTGTTTTTT CASSLLAGELFF
TRBJ2-5 few TRBV20-1 . TGCAGTGCGACCCCTGGCGGGGAAGAGACCCAGTACTTC CSATPGGEETQYF
TRBJ1-5 . TRBV20-1 TRBD1 TGCAGTGGCCGACAGGGGAATCAGCCCCAGCATTTT CSGRQGNQPQHF
TRBJ2-5 many TRBV29-1 . TGCAGCGTTGAAAGAGGGGGAGGGGAGACCCAGTACTTC CSVERGGGETQYF
TRBJ2-2 . TRBV14 . TGTGCCAGCAGCCAAGTAATAGGGAACACCGGGGAGCTGTTTTTT CASSQVIGNTGELFF
TRBJ2-7 . TRBV5-4 . TGTGCCAGCAGCTGGGCCGAATTAATCTACGAGCAGTACTTC CASSWAELIYEQYF
TRBJ1-2 many TRBV2 TRBD1 TGTGCCAGCAGTGAGGGCAGGGGGTATGGCTACACCTTC CASSEGRGYGYTF
TRBJ2-2 . TRBV2 . TGTGCCAGCAGTTCTCTAGCGCCAACCGGGGAGCTGTTTTTT CASSSLAPTGELFF
TRBJ1-2 few TRBV20-1 . TGCAGTGCTCGTAAGGGACGGAACTATGGCTACACCTTC CSARKGRNYGYTF
TRBJ1-5 . TRBV24-1 . TGTGCCACCAGCAGCCCCGGAGACAGCTTAGGCAATCAGCCCCAGCATTTT CATSSPGDSLGNQPQHF
TRBJ1-6 few TRBV10-3 . TGTGCCAGCACCCTAAACCTCTCTCATAATTCACCCCTCCACTTT CASTLNLSHNSPLHF
TRBJ1-2 . TRBV20-1 . TGCAGTGCTAGAGGCACTACCTTTACCGGGAACTATGGCCACACCTTC CSARGTTFTGNYGHTF
TRBJ2-7 . TRBV11-2 . TGTGCCAGCAGCGACCCGAGACAGAGACGCTCCTACGAGCAGTACTTC CASSDPRQRRSYEQYF
TRBJ2-7 once TRBV20-1 . TGCAGTGCTAGCGAGGTGGGAGGGCAGTACTTC CSASEVGGQYF
TRBJ1-6 few TRBV7-9 TRBD1 TGCGCCAGCAGCCAAGATTGGGACAGGACGAATTCACCCCTCCACTTT CASSQDWDRTNSPLHF
TRBJ2-5 . TRBV25-1 TRBD2 TGTGCTTCCCCCCCGTTACGGCTAGCGGTACAAGAGACCCAGTACTTC CASPPLRLAVQETQYF
TRBJ2-7 . TRBV7-9 TRBD1 TGTGCCAGCAGCTCCGTCGAAACACAGGGGACCGACGAGCAGTACTTC CASSSVETQGTDEQYF
TRBJ2-5 few TRBV9 TRBD2 TGTGCCAGCAGCGTATCGGGGACTAGCGGTAAAGAGACCCAGTACTTC CASSVSGTSGKETQYF
TRBJ1-5 . TRBV27 . TGTGCCAGCAGGCAGGGCTATCAGCCCCAGCATTTT CASRQGYQPQHF
TRBJ2-1 . TRBV7-9 TRBD1 TGTGCCAGCAGCCGACAGGGGGCCGGGAATGAGCAGTTCTTC CASSRQGAGNEQFF
TRBJ2-7 few TRBV7-9 . TGTGCCAGCAGCTTAGATCTACCAGGGGACGAGCAGTACTTC CASSLDLPGDEQYF
TRBJ2-7 . TRBV2 TRBD2 TGTGCCAGCTCACCCTTCGGACTAGCGGGTGCGGGGGTATACGAGCAGTACTTC CASSPFGLAGAGVYEQYF
TRBJ1-3 few TRBV20-1 . TGCAGTGCTAGAGATGTGGGGGGGATCTCTGGAAACACCATATATTTT CSARDVGGISGNTIYF
TRBJ1-6 . TRBV25-1 . TGTGCCAGCAGTCCCCTCAGAAATTCACCCCTCCACTTT CASSPLRNSPLHF